The 8 T cell receptor beta chains reported below all come from one sample, sequenced in a study of T cell repertoires in cytomegalovirus infection. MiXCR, applied by TCRdb to the reads, yields one record per CDR3 protein. The profile shows about 920,000 distinct CDR3 sequences, approximately 31% of them singletons. These TCRs' antigens remain unknown. The sequencing here drew on cultured CD8+ T cells from PBMCs, taken from culture after CMV antigen stimulation. These receptors came from a human donor in good health (CMV status not recorded). Some clones in this sample may be carry-over from other donors' samples.

At least ten counts were recorded for this clonotype. The rearrangement joins TRBV7-2 to TRBJ2-1; possibly TRBD1 for D (5 bases). The germline V gene has CDR1 SGHTA and CDR2 FQGNSA. The V end lost 5 bases, the J end lost 8 bases, and 22 bases lay between the germline ends. This CDR3 is 16 amino acids long. CDR3 protein: CASSPSSGRIRDEQFF. The DNA of the CDR3 is TGTGCCAGCAGCCCCTCGTCAGGGCGAATTCGGGATGAGCAGTTCTTC.

This clonotype was picked up a small number of times. The junction differs from germline at one of its ends, possibly a read error. V usage is TRBV7-7 and J usage is TRBJ1-5; D unclear. Germline V CDR1 and CDR2: SSHAT, FNYEAQ (reference sequence). The CDR3 spans 18 residues. CDR3 DNA: TGTGCTAGCACCGACGGAACGGGCCTCTATTGGCGCAATCAGCCCCAGCATTTT. Translating it yields CASTDGTGLYWRNQPQHF.

This clonotype was seen many times. The gene calls are TRBV7-8 and TRBJ2-3, with TRBD2 identical over 12 bases. The ends lost 6 bases at V and 6 bases at J; junction bases unmatched: 13. Germline V gives CDR1 SGHVS, CDR2 FQNEAQ. This CDR3 is built from 17 residues. The CDR3 loop reads CASSPGPLAGGQDTQYF. Written as DNA, the CDR3 is TGTGCCAGCAGTCCCGGGCCCCTAGCGGGGGGGCAGGATACGCAGTATTTT.

The gene calls are TRBV27 and TRBJ2-1; 7 nucleotides line up with TRBD1. V was pared by 3 bases and J by 5 bases, with 10 bases of the junction left unmatched. Germline CDR1 reads MNHEY; CDR2 reads SMNVEV (reference sequence). The CDR3 extends over 16 amino acids. For the CDR3, the DNA is TGTGCCAGCAGTTTCCTAAAGGGGGCTACACACAATGAGCAGTTCTTC. It is translated as CASSFLKGATHNEQFF.

This clonotype was seen a few times. This chain joins TRBV12-5 and TRBJ2-5; TRBD1 matches at 9 bases. With 2 bases clipped from V and 5 bases from J, the junction kept 9 bases outside the gene matches. This CDR3 has 16 residues. Germline loops: CDR1 LGHNT, CDR2 FRNRAP. The CDR3 nucleotides are TGTGCTAGTGGTTTGCCGAATGGACAGGGGTCGGAGACCCAGTACTTC. This codes for CASGLPNGQGSETQYF.

The V gene is TRBV14, the J gene TRBJ1-2; D ambiguous. This CDR3 is built from 15 residues. The V end lost 2 bases, the J end lost 8 bases, and 18 bases lay between the germline ends. Germline-derived CDR1 and CDR2 are SGHDN and FVKESK. In DNA, the CDR3 is TGTGCCAGCAGCCAACTCGACACCCTGGCCGTGGGCTACACCTTC. This sequence encodes CASSQLDTLAVGYTF.

The V and J genes are TRBV7-6 and TRBJ2-1; D is unresolved. Germline V CDR1 and CDR2: SGHVS, FNYEAQ. V lost 4 bases and J lost 4, with 14 bases in between. The CDR3 is 15 amino acids. In DNA form, the CDR3 reads TGTGCCAGCAGCTCCCGGGTTCCAAATTACAATGAGCAGTTCTTC. This sequence encodes CASSSRVPNYNEQFF.

To note about this clonotype: With a much larger clone just one base away, this may be a read error. DNA for the CDR3: TGTGCCAGCAGCTTAGGGGGCCTAAGCTCCTGCAATGAGCAGTTCTTC. Translating gives CASSLGGLSSCNEQFF. V usage is TRBV7-2 and J usage is TRBJ2-1; perhaps TRBD1 as D (5 bases). The CDR3 runs 16 residues. CDR1 is SGHTA, CDR2 FQGNSA, per germline.